Below, one T cell receptor beta chain is given with its context. The antigen remains undetermined. This entry belongs to a study of early T cells in non-severe SARS-CoV-2 infection. About the study: From unsorted whole blood, bulk RNA was sequenced, and the chains remained unpaired.

V lost 5 bases, J lost 5 bases, and 15 bases lay in between. Germline values: CDR1 LNHDA, CDR2 SQIVND (reference sequence). This CDR3 has 14 residues. Separate cDNA molecules each had unique molecular identifiers attached to them. TCRdb reprocessed the 5' RACE reads with MiXCR, giving one entry per CDR3 protein. The sample records 70,000 or so distinct CDR3 sequences, about 4.6% being singletons. Points from the study as a whole: Anti-spike CD8 responses were favored by VDJdb matching, which missed private and CD4 specificities.

The specimen comprised whole blood, sampled at baseline. This chain connects TRBV19 to TRBJ2-5, with TRBD1 as a possible D gene (5 bases). The source of this sequence is an adult who was a healthcare worker with PCR-confirmed SARS-CoV-2 infection or an uninfected control (not recorded which). The donor label of this sample is uncertain. In nucleotides, the CDR3 is TGTGCCAGTAGTCCTCAGGGTAAGAAGGAGACCCAGTACTTC. This gives the protein CASSPQGKKETQYF.